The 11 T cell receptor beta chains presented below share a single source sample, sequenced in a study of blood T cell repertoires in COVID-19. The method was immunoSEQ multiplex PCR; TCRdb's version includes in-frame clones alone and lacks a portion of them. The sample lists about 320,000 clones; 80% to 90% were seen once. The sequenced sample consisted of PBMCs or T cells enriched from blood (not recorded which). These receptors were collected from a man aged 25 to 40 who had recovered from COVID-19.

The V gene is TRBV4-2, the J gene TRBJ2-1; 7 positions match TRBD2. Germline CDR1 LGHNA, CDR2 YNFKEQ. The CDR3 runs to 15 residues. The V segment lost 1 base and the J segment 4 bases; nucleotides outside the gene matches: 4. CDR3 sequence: CASSQGGTNYNEQFF. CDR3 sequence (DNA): TGTGCCAGCAGCCAAGGCGGGACTAATTACAATGAGCAGTTCTTC.

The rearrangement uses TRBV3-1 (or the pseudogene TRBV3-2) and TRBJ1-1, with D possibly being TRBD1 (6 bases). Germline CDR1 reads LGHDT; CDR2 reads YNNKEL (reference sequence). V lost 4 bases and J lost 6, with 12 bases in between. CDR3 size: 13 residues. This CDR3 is CASSRIAGAEAFF. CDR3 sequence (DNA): TGTGCCAGCAGCCGCATCGCAGGGGCTGAAGCTTTCTTT.

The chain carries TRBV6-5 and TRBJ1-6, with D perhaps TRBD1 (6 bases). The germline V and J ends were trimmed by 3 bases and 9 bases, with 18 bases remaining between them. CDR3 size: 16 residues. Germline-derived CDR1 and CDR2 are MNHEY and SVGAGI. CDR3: CASSYKGGDSGSPLHF. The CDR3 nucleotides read TGTGCCAGCAGTTATAAAGGGGGGGACTCCGGTTCACCCCTCCACTTT.

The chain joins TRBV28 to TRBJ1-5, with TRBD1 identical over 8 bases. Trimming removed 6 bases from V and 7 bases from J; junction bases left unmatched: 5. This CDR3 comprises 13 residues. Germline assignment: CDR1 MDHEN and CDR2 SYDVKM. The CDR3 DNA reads TGTGCCAGCAGCCGGACAGGGAGGCAGCCCCAGCATTTT. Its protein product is CASSRTGRQPQHF.

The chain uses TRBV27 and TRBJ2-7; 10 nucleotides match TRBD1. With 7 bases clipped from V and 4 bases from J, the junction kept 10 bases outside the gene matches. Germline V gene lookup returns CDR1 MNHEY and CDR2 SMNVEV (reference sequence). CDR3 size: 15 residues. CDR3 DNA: TGTGCCAGCACCCTTACCGGGACAGGGGTTTACGAGCAGTACTTC. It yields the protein CASTLTGTGVYEQYF.

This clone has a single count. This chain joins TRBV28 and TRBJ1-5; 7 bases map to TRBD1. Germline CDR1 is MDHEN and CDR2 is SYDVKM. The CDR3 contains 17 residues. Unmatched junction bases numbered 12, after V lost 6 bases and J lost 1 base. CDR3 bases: TGTGCCAGCAGCACAAGACAGGGCAGCGCCAGCAATCAGCCCCAGCATTTT. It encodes CASSTRQGSASNQPQHF.

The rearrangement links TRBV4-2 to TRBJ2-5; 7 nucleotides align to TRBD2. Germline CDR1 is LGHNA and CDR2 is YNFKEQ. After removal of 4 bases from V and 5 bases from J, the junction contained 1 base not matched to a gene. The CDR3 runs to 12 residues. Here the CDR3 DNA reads TGTGCCAGCAGCCCAGCGGGGGAGACCCAGTACTTC. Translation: CASSPAGETQYF.

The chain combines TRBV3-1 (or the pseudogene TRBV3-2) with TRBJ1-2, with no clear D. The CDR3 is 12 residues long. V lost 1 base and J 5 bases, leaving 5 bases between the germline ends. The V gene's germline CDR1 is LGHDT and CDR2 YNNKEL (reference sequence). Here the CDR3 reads CASSQVLYGYTF. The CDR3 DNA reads TGTGCCAGCAGCCAAGTTCTGTATGGCTACACCTTC.

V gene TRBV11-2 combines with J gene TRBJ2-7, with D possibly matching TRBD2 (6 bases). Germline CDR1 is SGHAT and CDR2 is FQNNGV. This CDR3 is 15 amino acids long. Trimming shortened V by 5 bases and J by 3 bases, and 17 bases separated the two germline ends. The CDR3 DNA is TGTGCCAGCAGCCACCGGGACTCTGGCTTCTACGAGCAGTACTTC. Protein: CASSHRDSGFYEQYF.

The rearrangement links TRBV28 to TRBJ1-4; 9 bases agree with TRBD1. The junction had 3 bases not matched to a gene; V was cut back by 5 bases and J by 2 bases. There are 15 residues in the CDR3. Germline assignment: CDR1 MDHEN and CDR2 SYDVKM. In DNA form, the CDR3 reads TGTGCCAGCAGTCTAACAGGGGGCACTAATGAAAAACTGTTTTTT. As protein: CASSLTGGTNEKLFF. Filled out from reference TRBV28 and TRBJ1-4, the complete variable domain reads DVKVTQSSRYLVKRTGEKVFLECVQDMDHENMFWYRQDPGLGLRLIYFSYDVKMKEKGDIPEGYSVSREKKERFSLILESASTNQTSMYLCASSLTGGTNEKLFFGSGTQLSVL.

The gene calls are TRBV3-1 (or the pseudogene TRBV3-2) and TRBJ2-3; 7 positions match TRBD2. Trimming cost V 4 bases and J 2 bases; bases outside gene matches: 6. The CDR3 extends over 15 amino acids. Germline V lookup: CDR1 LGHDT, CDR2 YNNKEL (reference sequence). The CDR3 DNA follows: TGTGCCAGCAGCCTAATCGGGGGGAACACAGATACGCAGTATTTT. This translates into CASSLIGGNTDTQYF.